The rows below give T cell receptor beta chains drawn from one sample of a study of blood T cell repertoires in COVID-19. Clones were sequenced by immunoSEQ multiplex PCR, and TCRdb holds only the in-frame ones, with some missing. The sample lists just over 250,000 clones, around 90% occurring once. The sample was peripheral blood. The receptor source for this set is a woman in her 70s with COVID-19, enrolled during active disease. Both conserved end residues are part of each CDR3. Fields, in order: V gene, D gene, J gene, clone size, CDR3 protein, CDR3 DNA. The D gene is left open where the match is weak. Only part of the rows carry a size: once, few, many, or a class if the clone is expanded.

v_gene: TRBV7-3; d_gene: TRBD2; j_gene: TRBJ2-5; abundance: -; CDR3aa: CASRPGLAAQETQYF; CDR3nt: TGTGCCAGCAGACCGGGACTAGCGGCCCAAGAGACCCAGTACTTC
v_gene: TRBV28; d_gene: -; j_gene: TRBJ2-7; abundance: -; CDR3aa: CASSTPGQYFTHYEQYF; CDR3nt: TGTGCCAGCAGCACCCCCGGACAGTATTTCACCCACTACGAGCAGTACTTC
v_gene: TRBV28; d_gene: -; j_gene: TRBJ1-1; abundance: once; CDR3aa: CASSFSGGGEAFF; CDR3nt: TGTGCCAGCAGTTTTTCCGGGGGTGGAGAAGCTTTCTTT
v_gene: TRBV19; d_gene: -; j_gene: TRBJ1-2; abundance: -; CDR3aa: CASRKGWEDYGYTF; CDR3nt: TGTGCCAGTAGAAAGGGATGGGAGGACTATGGCTACACCTTC
v_gene: TRBV14; d_gene: -; j_gene: TRBJ1-2; abundance: -; CDR3aa: CASSQDRGISYGYTF; CDR3nt: TGTGCCAGCAGCCAAGATCGGGGGATTAGCTATGGCTACACCTTC
v_gene: TRBV5-1; d_gene: TRBD2; j_gene: TRBJ2-7; abundance: once; CDR3aa: CASSLVASGNHEQYF; CDR3nt: TGCGCCAGCAGCTTGGTGGCTAGCGGGAACCACGAGCAGTACTTC
v_gene: TRBV9; d_gene: -; j_gene: TRBJ1-1; abundance: -; CDR3aa: CASSVLAGLMNTEAFF; CDR3nt: TGTGCCAGCAGCGTACTTGCAGGGCTCATGAACACTGAAGCTTTCTTT
v_gene: TRBV25-1; d_gene: TRBD1; j_gene: TRBJ1-1; abundance: -; CDR3aa: CASSRTGTVFAEAFF; CDR3nt: TGTGCCAGCAGTAGGACAGGGACTGTTTTTGCTGAAGCTTTCTTT
v_gene: TRBV10-3; d_gene: TRBD2; j_gene: TRBJ2-1; abundance: few; CDR3aa: CASLEREPGYNEQFF; CDR3nt: TGTGCCTCCCTGGAGCGGGAGCCCGGTTACAATGAGCAGTTCTTC
v_gene: TRBV18; d_gene: -; j_gene: TRBJ1-5; abundance: -; CDR3aa: CASSPISGNQPQHF; CDR3nt: TGTGCCAGCTCACCAATCAGCGGGAATCAGCCCCAGCATTTT
v_gene: TRBV9; d_gene: -; j_gene: TRBJ2-2; abundance: -; CDR3aa: CASSDRGEAGELFF; CDR3nt: TGTGCCAGCAGCGACCGAGGGGAGGCCGGGGAGCTGTTTTTT
v_gene: TRBV21-1; d_gene: -; j_gene: TRBJ2-7; abundance: once; CDR3aa: CASSAQTGVGYEQYF; CDR3nt: TGTGCCAGCAGCGCTCAAACCGGGGTTGGGTACGAGCAGTACTTC
v_gene: TRBV29-1; d_gene: TRBD1; j_gene: TRBJ2-5; abundance: once; CDR3aa: CSGGGQGQETQYF; CDR3nt: TGCAGCGGGGGGGGACAGGGACAAGAGACCCAGTACTTC
v_gene: TRBV4-2; d_gene: TRBD1; j_gene: TRBJ1-2; abundance: -; CDR3aa: CASSQAEGQGPYGYTF; CDR3nt: TGTGCCAGCAGCCAAGCAGAGGGACAGGGTCCCTATGGCTACACCTTC
v_gene: TRBV30; d_gene: -; j_gene: TRBJ2-7; abundance: -; CDR3aa: CAWGTTYEQYF; CDR3nt: TGTGCCTGGGGCACTACCTACGAGCAGTACTTC
v_gene: TRBV6-7; d_gene: -; j_gene: TRBJ1-6; abundance: -; CDR3aa: CASSYVQGVYPDDNSPLHF; CDR3nt: TGTGCCAGCAGTTACGTACAGGGAGTTTACCCCGATGATAATTCACCCCTCCACTTT
v_gene: TRBV7-2; d_gene: TRBD1; j_gene: TRBJ1-2; abundance: -; CDR3aa: CASSSGTGLNYGYTF; CDR3nt: TGTGCCAGCAGCTCCGGGACAGGGTTAAACTATGGCTACACCTTC
v_gene: TRBV20-1; d_gene: -; j_gene: TRBJ2-1; abundance: -; CDR3aa: CSAPLNMQFF; CDR3nt: TGCAGTGCTCCACTCAATATGCAGTTCTTC
v_gene: TRBV30; d_gene: -; j_gene: TRBJ1-5; abundance: -; CDR3aa: CAWSGQSVQPQHF; CDR3nt: TGTGCCTGGAGTGGACAGTCGGTGCAGCCCCAGCATTTT
v_gene: TRBV19; d_gene: -; j_gene: TRBJ2-1; abundance: -; CDR3aa: CASSTQGGYNEQFF; CDR3nt: TGTGCCAGTAGTACGCAAGGGGGCTACAATGAGCAGTTCTTC
v_gene: TRBV19; d_gene: TRBD1; j_gene: TRBJ1-5; abundance: -; CDR3aa: CASRTGGGNQPQHF; CDR3nt: TGTGCCAGTAGAACAGGGGGCGGGAATCAGCCCCAGCATTTT
v_gene: TRBV7-3; d_gene: TRBD2; j_gene: TRBJ2-7; abundance: -; CDR3aa: CASSLTAGGLSYEQYF; CDR3nt: TGTGCCAGCAGCTTAACTGCGGGAGGCCTCTCCTACGAGCAGTACTTC